This T cell receptor (beta chain) was recovered during a study of blood T cell repertoires in COVID-19. Source study methods: Reference gene primer amplification in the assay estimated nucleated cell counts. Here immunoSEQ multiplex PCR was the method, and the copy in TCRdb shows in-frame clones only, minus some. That table furnishes V, J and clone size, whereas the DNA furnished D and trimming. Among about 220,000 clones listed, around four fifths were seen once. V shed 4 bases and J 7 bases; nucleotides not matched to a gene: 6. Germline V lookup: CDR1 SGHDT, CDR2 YYEEEE. CDR3 size: 13 residues. This clone was counted between two and nine times.

The sample taken for sequencing was peripheral blood. The TCR was taken from a woman in her sixties or seventies who had recovered from COVID-19. The genes are TRBV5-6 and TRBJ2-5, with TRBD2 matching over 8 bases. In DNA form, the CDR3 reads TGTGCCAGCAGCCCCGTAAGCGGGGGGACCCAGTACTTC. Translated, it gives CASSPVSGGTQYF.